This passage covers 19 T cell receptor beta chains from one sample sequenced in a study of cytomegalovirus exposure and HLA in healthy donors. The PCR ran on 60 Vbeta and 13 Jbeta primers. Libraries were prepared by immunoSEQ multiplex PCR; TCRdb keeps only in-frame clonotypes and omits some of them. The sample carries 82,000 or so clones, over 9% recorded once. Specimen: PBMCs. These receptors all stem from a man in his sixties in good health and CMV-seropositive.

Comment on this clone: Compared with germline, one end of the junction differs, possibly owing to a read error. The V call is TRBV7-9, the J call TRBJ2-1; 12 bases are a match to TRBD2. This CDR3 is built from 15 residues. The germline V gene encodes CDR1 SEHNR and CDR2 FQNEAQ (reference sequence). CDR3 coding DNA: TGTGCCAGCAGCCTAGCGGGAGGGCCAGGAAATGAGCAGTTCTTC. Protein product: CASSLAGGPGNEQFF.

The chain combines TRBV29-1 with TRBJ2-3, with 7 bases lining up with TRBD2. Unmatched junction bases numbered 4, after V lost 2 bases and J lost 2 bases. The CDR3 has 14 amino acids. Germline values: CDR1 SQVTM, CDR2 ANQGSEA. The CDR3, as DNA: TGCAGCGTTGAATTGAGCGGGGCCACAGATACGCAGTATTTT. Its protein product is CSVELSGATDTQYF.

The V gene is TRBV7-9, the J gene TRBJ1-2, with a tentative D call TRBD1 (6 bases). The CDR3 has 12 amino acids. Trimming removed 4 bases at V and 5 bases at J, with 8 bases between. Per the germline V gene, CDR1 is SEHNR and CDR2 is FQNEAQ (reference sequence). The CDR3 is CASSSTGYGYTF. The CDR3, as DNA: TGTGCCAGCAGCTCGACAGGATATGGCTACACCTTC.

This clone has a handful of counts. CDR3 protein: CSVEVQGNTEAFF. In DNA form, the CDR3 reads TGCAGCGTTGAAGTTCAGGGAAACACTGAAGCTTTCTTT. V gene TRBV29-1 combines with J gene TRBJ1-1; a possible D gene is TRBD1 (5 bases). The ends were cut back, 1 base at V and 2 bases at J, with 8 bases in the middle. Germline CDR1 SQVTM, CDR2 ANQGSEA. The CDR3 has 13 amino acids.

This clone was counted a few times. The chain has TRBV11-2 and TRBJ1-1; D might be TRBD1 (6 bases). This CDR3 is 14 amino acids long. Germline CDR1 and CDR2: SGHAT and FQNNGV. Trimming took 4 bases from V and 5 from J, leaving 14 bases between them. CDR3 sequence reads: CASSYQGRGTEAFF. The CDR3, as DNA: TGTGCCAGCAGCTATCAGGGGAGAGGGACTGAAGCTTTCTTT.

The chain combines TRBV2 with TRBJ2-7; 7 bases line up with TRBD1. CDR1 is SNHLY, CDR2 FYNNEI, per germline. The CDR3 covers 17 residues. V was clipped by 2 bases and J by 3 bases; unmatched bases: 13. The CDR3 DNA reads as TGTGCCAGCAGTGAATTTAGCCCCCACGGGACAGACTACGAGCAGTACGTC. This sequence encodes CASSEFSPHGTDYEQYV.

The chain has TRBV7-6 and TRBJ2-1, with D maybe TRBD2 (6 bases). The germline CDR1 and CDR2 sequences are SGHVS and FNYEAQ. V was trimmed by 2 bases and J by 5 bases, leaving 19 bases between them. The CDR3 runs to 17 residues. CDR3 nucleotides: TGTGCCAGCAGCTTAATGGGAAGTGGGGGGAACCACAATGAGCAGTTCTTC. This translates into CASSLMGSGGNHNEQFF.

The CDR3 region is CASKLRSPFEMNTEAFF. CDR3 nucleotides: TGCGCCAGCAAGCTAAGAAGCCCATTTGAGATGAACACTGAAGCTTTCTTT. The V gene is TRBV5-1, the J gene TRBJ1-1, with D hard to call. V was clipped by 6 bases and J by 0 bases, with 21 bases between them. The germline V gene has CDR1 SGHRS and CDR2 YFSETQ. CDR3 length: 17 amino acids. The full variable domain, its missing parts supplied by reference TRBV5-1 and TRBJ1-1, is KAGVTQTPRYLIKTRGQQVTLSCSPISGHRSVSWYQQTPGQGLQFLFEYFSETQRNKGNFPGRFSGRQFSNSRSEMNVSTLELGDSALYLCASKLRSPFEMNTEAFFGQGTRLTVV.

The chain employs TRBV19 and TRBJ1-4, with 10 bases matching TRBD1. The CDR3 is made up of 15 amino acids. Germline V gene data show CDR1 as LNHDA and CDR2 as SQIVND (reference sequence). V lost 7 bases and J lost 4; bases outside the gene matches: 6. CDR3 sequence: CASTDRGRDNEKLFF. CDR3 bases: TGTGCCAGTACCGACAGGGGGCGAGATAATGAAAAACTGTTTTTT.

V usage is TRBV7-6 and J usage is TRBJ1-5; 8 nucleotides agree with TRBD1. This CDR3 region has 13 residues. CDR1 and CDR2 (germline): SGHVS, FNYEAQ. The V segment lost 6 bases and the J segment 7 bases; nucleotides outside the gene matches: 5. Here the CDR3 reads CASRADRDQPQHF. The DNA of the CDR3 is TGTGCCAGCAGGGCGGACAGGGACCAGCCCCAGCATTTT.

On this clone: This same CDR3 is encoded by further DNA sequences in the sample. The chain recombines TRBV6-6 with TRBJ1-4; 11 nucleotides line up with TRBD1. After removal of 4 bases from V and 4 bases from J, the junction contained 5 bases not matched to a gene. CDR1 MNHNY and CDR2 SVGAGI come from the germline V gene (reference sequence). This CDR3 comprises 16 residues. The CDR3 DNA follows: TGTGCCAGCAGTTCGGGACAGGGGGTACTTAATGAAAAACTGTTTTTT. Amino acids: CASSSGQGVLNEKLFF.

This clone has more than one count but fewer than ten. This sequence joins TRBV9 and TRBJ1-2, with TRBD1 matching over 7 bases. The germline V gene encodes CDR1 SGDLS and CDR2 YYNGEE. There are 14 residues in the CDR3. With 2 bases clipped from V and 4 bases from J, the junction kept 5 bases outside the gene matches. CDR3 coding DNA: TGTGCCAGCAGCGTCACCGAGGGGGCCTATGGCTACACCTTC. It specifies CASSVTEGAYGYTF.

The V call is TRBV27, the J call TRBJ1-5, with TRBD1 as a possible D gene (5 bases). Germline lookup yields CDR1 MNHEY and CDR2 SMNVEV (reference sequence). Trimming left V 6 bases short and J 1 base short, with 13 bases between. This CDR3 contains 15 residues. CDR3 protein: CASRSGIISNQPQHF. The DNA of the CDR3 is TGTGCCAGCAGATCAGGGATTATAAGCAATCAGCCCCAGCATTTT.

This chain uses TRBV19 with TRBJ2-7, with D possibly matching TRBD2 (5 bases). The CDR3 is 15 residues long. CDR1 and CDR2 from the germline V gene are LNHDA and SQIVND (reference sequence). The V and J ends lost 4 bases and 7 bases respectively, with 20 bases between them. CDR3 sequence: CASSTSDSTAAEQYF. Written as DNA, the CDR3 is TGTGCCAGTAGTACGTCGGACTCCACTGCCGCGGAGCAGTACTTC.

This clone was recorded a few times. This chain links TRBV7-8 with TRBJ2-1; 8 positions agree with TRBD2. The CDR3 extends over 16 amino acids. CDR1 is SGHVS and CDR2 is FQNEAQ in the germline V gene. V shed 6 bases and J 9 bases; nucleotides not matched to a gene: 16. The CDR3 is CASRNSSSGVRGEQFF. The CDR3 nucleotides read TGTGCCAGCAGAAACTCGAGTAGCGGGGTTAGGGGTGAGCAGTTCTTC.

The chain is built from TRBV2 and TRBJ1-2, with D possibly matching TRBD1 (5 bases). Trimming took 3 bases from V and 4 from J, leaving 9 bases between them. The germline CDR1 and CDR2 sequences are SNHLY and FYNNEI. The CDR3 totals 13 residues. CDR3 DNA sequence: TGTGCCAGCAGTGATGGCCAGGGCTATGGCTACACCTTC. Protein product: CASSDGQGYGYTF.

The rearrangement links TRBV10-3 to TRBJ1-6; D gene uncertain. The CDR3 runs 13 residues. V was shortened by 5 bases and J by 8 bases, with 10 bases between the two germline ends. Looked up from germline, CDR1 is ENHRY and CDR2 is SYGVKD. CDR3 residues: CAISPGIDSPLHF. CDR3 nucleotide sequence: TGTGCCATCAGTCCAGGCATTGATTCACCCCTCCACTTT.

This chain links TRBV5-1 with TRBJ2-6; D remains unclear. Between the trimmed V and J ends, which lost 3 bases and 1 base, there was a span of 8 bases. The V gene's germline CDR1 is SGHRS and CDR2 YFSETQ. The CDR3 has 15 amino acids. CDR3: CASSWAPSGANVLTF. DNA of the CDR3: TGCGCCAGCAGCTGGGCCCCTTCTGGGGCCAACGTCCTGACTTTC.

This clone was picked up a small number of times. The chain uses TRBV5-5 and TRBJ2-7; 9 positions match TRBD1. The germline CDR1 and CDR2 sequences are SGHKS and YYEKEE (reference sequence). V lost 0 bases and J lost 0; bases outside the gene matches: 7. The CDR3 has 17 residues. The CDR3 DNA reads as TGTGCCAGCAGCTTGGCCTCAGGACAGGGGCGCTCCTACGAGCAGTACTTC. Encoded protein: CASSLASGQGRSYEQYF.